This T cell receptor (beta chain) was recovered during a study of blood T cell repertoires in COVID-19. The overall study: Researchers got acute and convalescent COVID-19 samples from the United States, Italy and Spain. T cells, B-cell-depleted T cells, or PBMCs supplied cDNA or gDNA.

Germline CDR1 MNHEY, CDR2 SVGAGI. The CDR3 runs to 14 residues. Trimming took 3 bases from V and 4 from J, leaving 10 bases between them. Source study methods: How many nucleated cells were present was estimated from reference gene primer amplification. This table comes from immunoSEQ multiplex PCR, and its TCRdb copy is limited to in-frame clones, with some not included. V and J calls and clone size are as listed in that table; D and trimming were resolved from the DNA. The table has about 100,000 clones, approximately 90% seen once. Seattle cases were enrolled at active infection and followed longitudinally.

Material: peripheral blood. The sequence came from a woman aged 50 to 60 with COVID-19, enrolled during active disease. The genes are TRBV6-5 and TRBJ2-1, with D possibly matching TRBD1 (6 bases). The CDR3 DNA follows: TGTGCCAGCAGTTATGACAGGAATTACAATGAGCAGTTCTTC. As protein: CASSYDRNYNEQFF.